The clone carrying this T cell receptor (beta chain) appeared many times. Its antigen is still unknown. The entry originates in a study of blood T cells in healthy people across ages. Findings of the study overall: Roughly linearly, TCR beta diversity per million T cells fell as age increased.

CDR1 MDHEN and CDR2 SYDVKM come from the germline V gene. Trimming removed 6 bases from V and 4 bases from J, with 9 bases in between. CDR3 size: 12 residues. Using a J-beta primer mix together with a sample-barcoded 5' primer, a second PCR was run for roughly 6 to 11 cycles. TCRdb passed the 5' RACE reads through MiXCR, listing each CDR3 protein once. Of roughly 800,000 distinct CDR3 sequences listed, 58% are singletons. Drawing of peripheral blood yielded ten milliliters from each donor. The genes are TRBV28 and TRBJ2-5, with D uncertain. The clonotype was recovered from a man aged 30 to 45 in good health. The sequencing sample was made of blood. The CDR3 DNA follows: TGTGCCAGCAGGGAGTTGGGAGAGACCCAGTACTTC. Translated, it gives CASRELGETQYF.